The rows below give T cell receptor beta chains drawn from one sample of a study of blood T cell repertoires in COVID-19. Method: immunoSEQ multiplex PCR; TCRdb's copy keeps in-frame clones and lacks some. There are 150,000 to 180,000 clones in the sample; around 78% occur only once, and around 1.7% lies in the top ten. Sequenced sample: peripheral blood. Every receptor here comes from an elderly man with acute or convalescent COVID-19. CDR3s include the opening cysteine and the closing phenylalanine or tryptophan. Each record gives: clone size, V gene, J gene, D gene, CDR3 protein, CDR3 DNA. The D gene is left open where the match is weak. Expanded clones are given a class, and other clones once, few, many or no size at all.

clone_size: -
v_call: TRBV6-2/TRBV6-3
j_call: TRBJ1-5
d_call: TRBD1
cdr3_aa: CASSPIRDRHNQPQHF
cdr3_nt: TGTGCCAGCAGTCCGATCCGGGACAGACACAATCAGCCCCAGCATTTT

clone_size: -
v_call: TRBV2
j_call: TRBJ1-3
d_call: TRBD1
cdr3_aa: CASSEHGGGTGNTIYF
cdr3_nt: TGTGCCAGCAGTGAACATGGAGGGGGCACTGGAAACACCATATATTTT

clone_size: once
v_call: TRBV9
j_call: TRBJ2-3
d_call: TRBD2
cdr3_aa: CASSPPGGAMTDTQYF
cdr3_nt: TGTGCCAGCAGCCCCCCCGGGGGGGCAATGACAGATACGCAGTATTTT

clone_size: -
v_call: TRBV5-1
j_call: TRBJ1-1
d_call: TRBD1
cdr3_aa: CASSTRTGGYTEAFF
cdr3_nt: TGCGCCAGCAGCACCAGGACAGGGGGCTACACTGAAGCTTTCTTT

clone_size: -
v_call: TRBV5-1
j_call: TRBJ1-6
d_call: TRBD1
cdr3_aa: CASSPGGAVYSPLHF
cdr3_nt: TGCGCCAGCAGCCCAGGGGGCGCGGTGTATTCACCCCTCCACTTT

clone_size: -
v_call: TRBV19
j_call: TRBJ1-2
d_call: -
cdr3_aa: CASSRIQGPYGYTF
cdr3_nt: TGTGCCAGTAGTAGAATACAGGGTCCCTATGGCTACACCTTC

clone_size: -
v_call: TRBV5-1
j_call: TRBJ2-1
d_call: TRBD1
cdr3_aa: CASSLGQGVRLNEQFF
cdr3_nt: TGCGCCAGCAGCTTGGGACAGGGGGTCAGGCTCAATGAGCAGTTCTTC

clone_size: -
v_call: TRBV7-9
j_call: TRBJ2-1
d_call: -
cdr3_aa: CASSFREAVYNEQFF
cdr3_nt: TGTGCCAGCAGCTTCAGAGAGGCGGTCTACAATGAGCAGTTCTTC

clone_size: -
v_call: TRBV10-3
j_call: TRBJ2-1
d_call: TRBD2
cdr3_aa: CAISAPQSGVGNEQFF
cdr3_nt: TGTGCCATCAGTGCCCCGCAAAGCGGGGTCGGCAATGAGCAGTTCTTC

clone_size: few
v_call: TRBV19
j_call: TRBJ2-7
d_call: -
cdr3_aa: CASNARGYEQYF
cdr3_nt: TGTGCCAGTAACGCCCGGGGTTACGAGCAGTACTTC

clone_size: -
v_call: TRBV19
j_call: TRBJ2-3
d_call: -
cdr3_aa: CASSIGLGGTDTQYF
cdr3_nt: TGTGCCAGTAGTATAGGCCTCGGGGGCACAGATACGCAGTATTTT

clone_size: -
v_call: TRBV9
j_call: TRBJ1-3
d_call: TRBD1
cdr3_aa: CASSVQGARSGNTIYF
cdr3_nt: TGTGCCAGCAGCGTTCAGGGGGCTCGCTCTGGAAACACCATATATTTT

clone_size: -
v_call: TRBV7-9
j_call: TRBJ2-5
d_call: -
cdr3_aa: CASGRGGRETQYF
cdr3_nt: TGTGCCAGCGGTAGGGGGGGCCGAGAGACCCAGTACTTC

clone_size: -
v_call: TRBV3-1/TRBV3-2
j_call: TRBJ2-7
d_call: -
cdr3_aa: CASSSQGPYEQYF
cdr3_nt: TGTGCCAGCAGCTCACAGGGTCCCTACGAGCAGTACTTC

clone_size: -
v_call: TRBV3-1/TRBV3-2
j_call: TRBJ2-5
d_call: TRBD2
cdr3_aa: CASSQDLGGGIGSETQYF
cdr3_nt: TGTGCCAGCAGCCAAGATTTAGGCGGGGGGATAGGTTCGGAGACCCAGTACTTC

clone_size: -
v_call: TRBV19
j_call: TRBJ2-3
d_call: -
cdr3_aa: CASTSRRIQRTDTQYF
cdr3_nt: TGTGCCAGTACCTCCCGGCGGATCCAGCGCACAGATACGCAGTATTTT

clone_size: -
v_call: TRBV18
j_call: TRBJ1-1
d_call: -
cdr3_aa: CASSLESPGVGTEAFF
cdr3_nt: TGTGCCAGCTCTCTAGAATCACCGGGAGTAGGCACTGAAGCTTTCTTT

clone_size: -
v_call: TRBV6-2/TRBV6-3
j_call: TRBJ1-1
d_call: -
cdr3_aa: CASSYGGFLNTEAFF
cdr3_nt: TGTGCCAGCAGTTACGGGGGGTTCTTGAACACTGAAGCTTTCTTT

clone_size: -
v_call: TRBV7-2
j_call: TRBJ1-2
d_call: TRBD1
cdr3_aa: CASSPDRNYGYTF
cdr3_nt: TGTGCCAGCAGCCCGGACAGGAACTATGGCTACACCTTC

clone_size: once
v_call: TRBV7-9
j_call: TRBJ2-2
d_call: -
cdr3_aa: CASSFQGLNGELFF
cdr3_nt: TGTGCCAGCAGCTTTCAGGGACTTAACGGGGAGCTGTTTTTT

clone_size: -
v_call: TRBV7-2
j_call: TRBJ2-1
d_call: TRBD2
cdr3_aa: CASSLAGLAGGGEQFF
cdr3_nt: TGTGCCAGCAGCTTAGCAGGTCTAGCGGGGGGAGGGGAGCAGTTCTTC

clone_size: -
v_call: TRBV30
j_call: TRBJ1-5
d_call: TRBD1
cdr3_aa: CAWNPGQAFNQPQHF
cdr3_nt: TGTGCCTGGAATCCCGGACAGGCCTTCAATCAGCCCCAGCATTTT

clone_size: -
v_call: TRBV7-2
j_call: TRBJ1-1
d_call: TRBD1
cdr3_aa: CASSGQANTEAFF
cdr3_nt: TGTGCCAGCAGCGGACAGGCGAACACTGAAGCTTTCTTT

clone_size: -
v_call: TRBV3-1/TRBV3-2
j_call: TRBJ1-6
d_call: -
cdr3_aa: CASSQDFGHRNSPLHF
cdr3_nt: TGTGCCAGCAGCCAAGATTTTGGACATCGAAATTCACCCCTCCACTTT

clone_size: many
v_call: TRBV30
j_call: TRBJ2-7
d_call: -
cdr3_aa: CASSPDWTYEQYF
cdr3_nt: TGTGCCTCTTCGCCCGACTGGACCTACGAGCAGTACTTC

clone_size: -
v_call: TRBV9
j_call: TRBJ2-5
d_call: -
cdr3_aa: CASSVLPGMETQYF
cdr3_nt: TGTGCCAGCAGCGTTTTGCCGGGGATGGAGACCCAGTACTTC

clone_size: -
v_call: TRBV30
j_call: TRBJ1-3
d_call: -
cdr3_aa: CAWRAGAGNTIYF
cdr3_nt: TGTGCCTGGAGGGCAGGGGCTGGAAACACCATATATTTT

clone_size: -
v_call: TRBV4-1
j_call: TRBJ1-2
d_call: TRBD1
cdr3_aa: CASSQNRGANYGYTF
cdr3_nt: TGCGCCAGCAGCCAAAACAGGGGAGCTAACTATGGCTACACCTTC

clone_size: -
v_call: TRBV19
j_call: TRBJ2-3
d_call: -
cdr3_aa: CASRYDRGTDTQYF
cdr3_nt: TGTGCCAGTAGATACGACAGAGGCACAGATACGCAGTATTTT

clone_size: -
v_call: TRBV4-1
j_call: TRBJ1-3
d_call: -
cdr3_aa: CASSQELEGFSGNTIYF
cdr3_nt: TGCGCCAGCAGCCAAGAGTTGGAGGGTTTCTCTGGAAACACCATATATTTT

clone_size: -
v_call: TRBV20-1
j_call: TRBJ2-1
d_call: -
cdr3_aa: CSVQDYNEQFF
cdr3_nt: TGCAGCGTACAGGATTACAATGAGCAGTTCTTC

clone_size: -
v_call: TRBV6-5
j_call: TRBJ2-5
d_call: TRBD2
cdr3_aa: CASSFLAGGQETQYF
cdr3_nt: TGTGCCAGCAGTTTCCTAGCGGGGGGGCAAGAGACCCAGTACTTC

clone_size: once
v_call: TRBV4-1
j_call: TRBJ2-5
d_call: -
cdr3_aa: CASSQDLYGALGGTQYF
cdr3_nt: TGCGCCAGCAGCCAAGATCTGTACGGGGCCCTGGGGGGGACCCAGTACTTC

clone_size: few
v_call: TRBV18
j_call: TRBJ1-6
d_call: -
cdr3_aa: CASSPGGLNSPLHF
cdr3_nt: TGTGCCAGCTCACCGGGGGGGCTGAATTCACCCCTCCACTTT

clone_size: few
v_call: TRBV7-8
j_call: TRBJ1-5
d_call: -
cdr3_aa: CASSRGGGREPQHF
cdr3_nt: TGTGCCAGCAGCCGAGGGGGGGGTCGGGAGCCCCAGCATTTT

clone_size: -
v_call: TRBV7-2
j_call: TRBJ2-2
d_call: -
cdr3_aa: CASSLRPGWAGELFF
cdr3_nt: TGTGCCAGCAGTCTTCGGCCGGGTTGGGCCGGGGAGCTGTTTTTT

clone_size: -
v_call: TRBV10-1
j_call: TRBJ1-1
d_call: TRBD1
cdr3_aa: CASRQGASNTEAFF
cdr3_nt: TGCGCCAGCAGACAGGGGGCATCGAACACTGAAGCTTTCTTT

clone_size: -
v_call: TRBV5-4
j_call: TRBJ1-6
d_call: TRBD1
cdr3_aa: CASSQQTGAVSPLHF
cdr3_nt: TGTGCCAGCAGCCAGCAGACAGGGGCGGTGTCACCCCTCCACTTT

clone_size: -
v_call: TRBV27
j_call: TRBJ1-5
d_call: -
cdr3_aa: CASSLPGINQPQHF
cdr3_nt: TGTGCCAGCAGTTTACCCGGGATTAACCAGCCCCAGCATTTT

clone_size: -
v_call: TRBV6-4
j_call: TRBJ1-1
d_call: TRBD1
cdr3_aa: CASSRTGGTEAFF
cdr3_nt: TGTGCCAGCAGCAGGACAGGGGGCACTGAAGCTTTCTTT

clone_size: few
v_call: TRBV7-2
j_call: TRBJ1-2
d_call: TRBD1
cdr3_aa: CASSPTGNYGYTF
cdr3_nt: TGTGCCAGCAGCCCGACAGGGAACTATGGCTACACCTTC

clone_size: -
v_call: TRBV5-1
j_call: TRBJ2-1
d_call: TRBD1
cdr3_aa: CASSGDRDMVNEQFF
cdr3_nt: TGCGCCAGCAGCGGGGACAGGGATATGGTAAATGAGCAGTTCTTC

clone_size: -
v_call: TRBV11-2
j_call: TRBJ2-6
d_call: -
cdr3_aa: CASSSGISGANVLTF
cdr3_nt: TGTGCCAGCAGCTCGGGGATCTCGGGCGCCAACGTCCTGACTTTC

clone_size: -
v_call: TRBV7-9
j_call: TRBJ1-4
d_call: -
cdr3_aa: CASSLAAGSGTNEKLFF
cdr3_nt: TGTGCCAGCAGCTTAGCGGCGGGGAGTGGAACTAATGAAAAACTGTTTTTT

clone_size: -
v_call: TRBV12-3/TRBV12-4
j_call: TRBJ2-7
d_call: -
cdr3_aa: CASSFGSGEQYF
cdr3_nt: -

clone_size: -
v_call: TRBV7-7
j_call: TRBJ2-2
d_call: -
cdr3_aa: CASSQMWGQGGTGELFF
cdr3_nt: TGTGCTAGCAGCCAGATGTGGGGCCAGGGGGGCACCGGGGAGCTGTTTTTT

clone_size: -
v_call: TRBV13
j_call: TRBJ2-3
d_call: TRBD2
cdr3_aa: CASSFPTSGGANTQYF
cdr3_nt: TGTGCCAGCAGCTTCCCTACTAGCGGGGGGGCAAATACGCAGTATTTT

clone_size: -
v_call: TRBV7-2
j_call: TRBJ2-7
d_call: -
cdr3_aa: CASSLQRYEQYF
cdr3_nt: TGTGCCAGCAGCTTACAGCGATACGAGCAGTACTTC

clone_size: -
v_call: TRBV23-1
j_call: TRBJ2-2
d_call: TRBD2
cdr3_aa: CASSQPGTSGGASGGELFF
cdr3_nt: TGCGCCAGCAGTCAACCCGGGACTAGCGGGGGGGCCTCGGGCGGGGAGCTGTTTTTT

clone_size: -
v_call: TRBV5-6
j_call: TRBJ1-2
d_call: TRBD1
cdr3_aa: CASSATDRGGYGYTF
cdr3_nt: TGTGCCAGCAGCGCTACCGACAGGGGAGGGTATGGCTACACCTTC

clone_size: -
v_call: TRBV9
j_call: TRBJ2-1
d_call: -
cdr3_aa: CASSVDPLGSYNEQFF
cdr3_nt: TGTGCCAGCAGCGTAGATCCCCTAGGAAGCTACAATGAGCAGTTCTTC